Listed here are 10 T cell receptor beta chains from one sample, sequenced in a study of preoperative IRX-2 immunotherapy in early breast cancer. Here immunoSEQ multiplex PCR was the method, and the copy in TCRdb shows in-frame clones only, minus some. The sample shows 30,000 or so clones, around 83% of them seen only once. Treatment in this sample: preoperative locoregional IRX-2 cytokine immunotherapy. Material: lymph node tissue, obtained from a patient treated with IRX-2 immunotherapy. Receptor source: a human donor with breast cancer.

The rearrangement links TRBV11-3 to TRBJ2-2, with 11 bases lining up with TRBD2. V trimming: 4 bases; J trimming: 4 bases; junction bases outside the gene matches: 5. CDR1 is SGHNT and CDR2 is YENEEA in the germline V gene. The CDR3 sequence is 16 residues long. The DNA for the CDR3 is TGTGCCAGCAGCTCACTAGCGGGAGTGGGCACCGGGGAGCTGTTTTTT. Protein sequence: CASSSLAGVGTGELFF.

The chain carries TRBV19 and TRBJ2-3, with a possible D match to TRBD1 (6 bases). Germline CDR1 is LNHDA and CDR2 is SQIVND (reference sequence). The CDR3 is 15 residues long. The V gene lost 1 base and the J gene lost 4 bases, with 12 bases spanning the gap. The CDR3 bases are TGTGCCAGTAGTATAGCGGCCAGGGGTCCAGATACGCAGTATTTT. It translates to CASSIAARGPDTQYF.

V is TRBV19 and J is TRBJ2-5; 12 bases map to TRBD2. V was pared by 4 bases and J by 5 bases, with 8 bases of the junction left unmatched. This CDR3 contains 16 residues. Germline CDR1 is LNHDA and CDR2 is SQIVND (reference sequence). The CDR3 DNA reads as TGTGCCAGTAGTAAACGGACTAGCGGGGCTTCGGAGACCCAGTACTTC. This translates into CASSKRTSGASETQYF.

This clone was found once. CDR3 loop: CASSYSLVYGYTF. The CDR3 bases are TGTGCCAGCAGTTACTCCTTGGTCTATGGCTACACCTTC. V and J are TRBV6-8 and TRBJ1-2; D ambiguous. CDR1 and CDR2 (germline): MNHGY, SAAAGT. This CDR3 is 13 amino acids long. V was clipped by 0 bases and J by 4 bases, with 6 bases between them.

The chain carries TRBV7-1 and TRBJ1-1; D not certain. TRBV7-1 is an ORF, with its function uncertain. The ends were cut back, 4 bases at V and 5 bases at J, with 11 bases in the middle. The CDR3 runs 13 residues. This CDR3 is CASSWGLRTEAFF. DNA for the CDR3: TGTGCCAGCAGCTGGGGTTTACGGACTGAAGCTTTCTTT.

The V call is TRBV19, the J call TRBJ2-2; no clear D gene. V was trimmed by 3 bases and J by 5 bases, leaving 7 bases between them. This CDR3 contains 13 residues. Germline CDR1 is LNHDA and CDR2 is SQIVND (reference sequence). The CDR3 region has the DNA TGTGCCAGTAGTATCTCGGTGACCGGGGAGCTGTTTTTT. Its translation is CASSISVTGELFF.

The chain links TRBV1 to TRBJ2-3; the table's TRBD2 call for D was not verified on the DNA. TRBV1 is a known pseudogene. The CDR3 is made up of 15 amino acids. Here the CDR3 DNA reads TGCGCCAGCAGCCAAGAGGCGGGGGGGCCAGATACGCAGTATTTT. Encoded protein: CASSQEAGGPDTQYF.

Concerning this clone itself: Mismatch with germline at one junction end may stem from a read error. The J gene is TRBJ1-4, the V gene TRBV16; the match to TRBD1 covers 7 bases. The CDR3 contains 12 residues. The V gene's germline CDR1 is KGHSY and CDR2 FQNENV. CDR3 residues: CASSQSTGYLLF. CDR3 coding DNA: TGTGCCAGCAGCCAATCGACAGGGTATTTGCTTTTT.

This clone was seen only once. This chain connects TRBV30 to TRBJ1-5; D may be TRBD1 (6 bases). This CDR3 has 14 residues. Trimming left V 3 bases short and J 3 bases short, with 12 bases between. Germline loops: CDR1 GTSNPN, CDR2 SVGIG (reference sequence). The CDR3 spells CAWRGGQPNQPQHF. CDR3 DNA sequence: TGTGCCTGGAGGGGGGGGCAGCCCAATCAGCCCCAGCATTTT.

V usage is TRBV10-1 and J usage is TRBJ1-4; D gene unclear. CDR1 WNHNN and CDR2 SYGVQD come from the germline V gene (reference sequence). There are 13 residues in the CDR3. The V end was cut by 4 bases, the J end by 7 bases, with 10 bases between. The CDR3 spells CASSGDWGEKLFF. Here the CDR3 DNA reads TGCGCCAGCAGTGGCGATTGGGGTGAAAAACTGTTTTTT.